These T cell receptor beta chains were read from a single sample in a study of T-cell memory formation after mild COVID-19. Each CDR3 protein gets one entry after TCRdb re-called the 5' RACE reads with MiXCR. The table has approximately 300,000 distinct CDR3 sequences, more than 15% seen once; the top ten hold 22%. The sequenced material came from PBMCs or a T cell subset sorted from them (not recorded which). The receptors originated from a man aged 18 to 30 who had mild COVID-19 (a few samples of this study predate the infection). Cell type and time point are not known. CDR3s include the opening cysteine and the closing phenylalanine or tryptophan. A D gene is named only where the DNA matches it firmly. Rows may omit the clone size; those that give it use once, few, many or a size class.

clone_size | d_call | j_call | v_call | cdr3_aa | cdr3_nt
- | - | TRBJ2-7 | TRBV12-5 | CASGKRNYEQYF | TGTGCTAGTGGTAAGAGGAACTACGAGCAGTACTTC
few | - | TRBJ1-5 | TRBV21-1 | CASSRREGQPQHF | TGTGCCAGCAGCAGGCGGGAAGGTCAGCCCCAGCATTTT
- | TRBD2 | TRBJ2-5 | TRBV7-2 | CASSRGLAGGALQTQYF | TGTGCCAGCAGCCGGGGACTAGCGGGGGGGGCCCTTCAGACCCAGTACTTC
few | TRBD2 | TRBJ2-5 | TRBV15 | CATSSRTSGGAETQYF | TGTGCCACCAGCAGTAGGACTAGCGGGGGGGCAGAGACCCAGTACTTC
few | - | TRBJ2-3 | TRBV19 | CASSISSLGGDTQYF | TGTGCCAGTAGTATATCTAGCCTGGGGGGAGATACGCAGTATTTT
few | TRBD2 | TRBJ2-7 | TRBV20-1 | CSARDRLAGAYEQYF | TGCAGTGCTAGAGATCGGCTAGCGGGGGCCTACGAGCAGTACTTC
once | - | TRBJ1-3 | TRBV18 | CASSPDRYSGNTIYF | TGTGCCAGCTCACCCGACAGGTACTCTGGAAACACCATATATTTT
few | - | TRBJ2-2 | TRBV11-3 | CASSWTAPLDGELFF | TGTGCCAGCAGCTGGACAGCGCCCTTAGACGGGGAGCTGTTTTTT
few | TRBD1 | TRBJ2-7 | TRBV7-9 | CASSLATGARRYEQYF | TGTGCCAGCAGCTTAGCGACAGGGGCTCGGAGGTACGAGCAGTACTTC
few | - | TRBJ2-7 | TRBV6-5 | CASSYGQFASYEQYF | TGTGCCAGCAGTTACGGGCAGTTTGCATCCTACGAGCAGTACTTC
many | - | TRBJ1-2 | TRBV29-1 | CSVSIGGNNYGYTF | TGCAGCGTTAGTATCGGGGGAAATAACTATGGCTACACCTTC
many | - | TRBJ2-3 | TRBV4-2 | CASSTQGFRTDTQYF | TGTGCCAGCAGCACTCAGGGGTTCCGCACAGATACGCAGTATTTT
few | - | TRBJ2-3 | TRBV12-3/TRBV12-4 | CASRLGAGRTDTQYF | TGTGCCAGCAGGTTGGGAGCGGGCCGCACAGATACGCAGTATTTT
- | TRBD1 | TRBJ2-5 | TRBV10-3 | CAISGQGETQYF | TGTGCCATCAGTGGACAGGGGGAGACCCAGTACTTC
few | - | TRBJ1-1 | TRBV7-2 | CASLPVGTEAFF | TGTGCCAGCCTCCCGGTAGGCACTGAAGCTTTCTTT
- | - | TRBJ2-5 | TRBV4-2 | CASSQDSTKETQYF | TGTGCCAGCAGCCAAGATTCGACTAAAGAGACCCAGTACTTC
- | - | TRBJ2-7 | TRBV5-5 | CASSLAVPRRDQYF | TGTGCCAGCAGCTTGGCTGTGCCCAGAAGGGATCAGTACTTC
- | - | TRBJ1-3 | TRBV4-1 | CASSQDRNTIYF | TGCGCCAGCAGCCAAGATCGCAACACCATATATTTT
- | - | TRBJ2-1 | TRBV30 | CAWSRSNRSYNEQFF | TGTGCCTGGAGCCGCTCGAACCGTTCCTACAATGAGCAGTTCTTC
- | - | TRBJ1-5 | TRBV20-1 | CSAARDNNQPQHF | TGCAGTGCTGCCCGGGACAACAATCAGCCCCAGCATTTT
- | TRBD1 | TRBJ2-1 | TRBV7-3 | CASSSEDRAYNEQFF | TGTGCCAGCAGCTCCGAGGACAGGGCCTACAATGAGCAGTTCTTC
- | TRBD1 | TRBJ2-1 | TRBV7-3 | CASSKGADQYNEQFF | TGTGCCAGCAGTAAGGGGGCGGATCAATACAATGAGCAGTTCTTC
- | TRBD2 | TRBJ2-5 | TRBV7-7 | CASSQTTSLAGGQETQYF | TGTGCCAGCAGCCAGACCACGTCACTAGCGGGGGGGCAAGAGACCCAGTACTTC
- | - | TRBJ1-3 | TRBV9 | CASSGAVAGNTIYF | TGTGCCAGCAGCGGGGCGGTCGCTGGAAACACCATATATTTT
- | TRBD2 | TRBJ2-3 | TRBV10-2 | CASSNPAGDTDTQYF | TGCGCCAGCAGTAACCCAGCGGGGGACACAGATACGCAGTATTTT
many | TRBD2 | TRBJ2-1 | TRBV27 | CASRTSGGSQQFF | TGTGCCAGCAGGACTAGCGGGGGGTCCCAGCAGTTCTTC
- | TRBD1 | TRBJ1-1 | TRBV5-1 | CASSPRQGEMNTEAFF | TGCGCCAGCAGCCCGCGACAGGGGGAGATGAACACTGAAGCTTTCTTT
- | - | TRBJ1-3 | TRBV20-1 | CSARASGNTIYF | TGCAGTGCTAGGGCCTCTGGAAACACCATATATTTT
few | - | TRBJ1-5 | TRBV20-1 | CSARHSYSNQPQHF | TGCAGTGCTAGACACAGTTATAGCAATCAGCCCCAGCATTTT
few | TRBD2 | TRBJ2-3 | TRBV7-2 | CASSLTFSGASTDTQYF | TGTGCCAGCAGCTTAACGTTCAGCGGGGCTAGCACAGATACGCAGTATTTT
few | TRBD2 | TRBJ2-2 | TRBV12-3/TRBV12-4 | CASSRTSFTGELFF | TGTGCCAGCAGCCGGACTAGTTTCACCGGGGAGCTGTTTTTT
few | - | TRBJ2-5 | TRBV15 | CATSRDTETQYF | TGTGCCACCAGCAGAGATACTGAGACCCAGTACTTC
- | - | TRBJ2-3 | TRBV28 | CASSKGGSSTDTQYF | TGTGCCAGCAGCAAGGGTGGTTCAAGCACAGATACGCAGTATTTT
few | TRBD1 | TRBJ1-2 | TRBV5-6 | CASSGGPTGDYGYTF | TGTGCCAGCAGCGGGGGTCCGACAGGGGACTATGGCTACACCTTC
- | TRBD1 | TRBJ2-6 | TRBV7-9 | CASSLATGGGSGANVLTF | TGTGCCAGCAGCTTAGCGACAGGGGGAGGCTCTGGGGCCAACGTCCTGACTTTC
few | - | TRBJ2-6 | TRBV10-2 | CASSEGQGSGANVLTF | TGCGCCAGCAGTGAGGGCCAGGGTTCAGGGGCCAACGTCCTGACTTTC
many | - | TRBJ1-6 | TRBV3-1 | CASSQMTGNSPLHF | TGTGCCAGCAGCCAAATGACGGGTAATTCACCCCTCCACTTT
many | - | TRBJ2-7 | TRBV7-2 | CASSTFDRPYEQYF | TGTGCCAGCAGCACCTTCGACAGACCCTACGAGCAGTACTTC
few | - | TRBJ2-3 | TRBV5-1 | CASSLTPPTDTQYF | TGCGCCAGCAGCCTGACCCCCCCCACAGATACGCAGTATTTT
few | TRBD1 | TRBJ1-4 | TRBV5-1 | CASSLGGTVINEKLFF | TGCGCCAGCAGCTTGGGAGGGACAGTGATCAATGAAAAACTGTTTTTT
many | - | TRBJ2-5 | TRBV5-5 | CASSWTVRETQYF | TGTGCCAGCAGTTGGACGGTCCGTGAGACCCAGTACTTC
- | - | TRBJ1-4 | TRBV12-3/TRBV12-4 | CASSFDSQKLFF | TGTGCCAGCAGTTTCGACAGTCAAAAACTGTTTTTT
many | TRBD1 | TRBJ1-1 | TRBV6-2/TRBV6-3 | CASRLRLNRGANTEAFF | TGTGCCAGCAGATTAAGATTAAACAGGGGCGCCAACACTGAAGCTTTCTTT
- | TRBD1 | TRBJ2-7 | TRBV5-1 | CASSAVMTGQGYEQYF | TGCGCCAGCAGCGCCGTAATGACGGGACAGGGGTACGAGCAGTACTTC
- | - | TRBJ2-3 | TRBV5-5 | CASSFDGPDTQYF | TGTGCCAGCAGCTTCGACGGGCCAGATACGCAGTATTTT
few | TRBD1 | TRBJ2-7 | TRBV4-1 | CASSLLGTGGGEQYF | TGCGCCAGCAGCCTGCTCGGGACAGGGGGTGGTGAGCAGTACTTC
few | - | TRBJ1-3 | TRBV25-1 | CASSEYDRKGPGNTIYF | TGTGCCAGCAGTGAATATGATCGGAAGGGTCCTGGAAACACCATATATTTT
few | TRBD1 | TRBJ2-3 | TRBV5-1 | CASSSWTGAFTDTQYF | TGCGCCAGCAGCTCGTGGACAGGGGCCTTCACAGATACGCAGTATTTT